The source of this T cell receptor beta chain is a study of blood T cell repertoires in COVID-19. The overall study: Italy, Spain and the United States were the sources of the convalescent and acute COVID-19 samples. T cells, B-cell-depleted T cells, or PBMCs provided the cDNA or gDNA that served as material.

Per the original methods: Counts of nucleated cells, estimated from reference gene primer amplification, were obtained. This table comes from immunoSEQ multiplex PCR, and its TCRdb copy is limited to in-frame clones, with some not included. For V, J and clone size, that table is used; D and trimming come from the DNA. The sample gives around 100,000 clones, 65% to 85% of which show up once; around 1.5% is in the top ten. The CDR3 covers 16 residues. CDR1 and CDR2 from the germline V gene are SGHVS and FQNEAQ. V was pared by 2 bases and J by 10 bases, with 15 bases of the junction left unmatched. The TCR was taken from a man between 50 and 59 years old with acute or convalescent COVID-19. This sequence joins TRBV7-8 and TRBJ1-1; 8 positions match TRBD1. The sequenced sample was peripheral blood. The CDR3, as DNA: TGTGCCAGCAGCTTATCTCAAGGACAGGGACGTATGGGAGCTTTCTTT. Protein product: CASSLSQGQGRMGAFF.